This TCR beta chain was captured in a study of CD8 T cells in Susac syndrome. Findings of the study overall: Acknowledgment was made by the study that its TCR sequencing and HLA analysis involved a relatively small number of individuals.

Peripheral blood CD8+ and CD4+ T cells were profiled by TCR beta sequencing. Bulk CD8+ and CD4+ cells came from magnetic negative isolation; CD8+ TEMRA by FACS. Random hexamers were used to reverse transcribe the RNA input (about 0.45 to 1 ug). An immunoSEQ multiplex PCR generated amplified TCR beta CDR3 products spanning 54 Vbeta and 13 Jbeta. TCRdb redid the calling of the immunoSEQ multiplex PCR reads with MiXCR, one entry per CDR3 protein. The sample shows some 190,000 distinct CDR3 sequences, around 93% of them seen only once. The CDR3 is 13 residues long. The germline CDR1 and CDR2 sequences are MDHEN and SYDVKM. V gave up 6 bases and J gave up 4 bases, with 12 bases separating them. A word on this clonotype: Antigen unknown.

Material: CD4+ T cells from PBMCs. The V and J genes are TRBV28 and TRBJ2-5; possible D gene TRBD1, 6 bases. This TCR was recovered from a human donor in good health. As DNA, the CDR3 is TGTGCCAGCAGCATGGACAGTCGAGAGACCCAGTACTTC. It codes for CASSMDSRETQYF.